A single sample is the source of the 25 T cell receptor beta chains below, sequenced in a study of PD-1 blockade in classical Hodgkin lymphoma. Following autologous stem cell transplantation, relapse occurred in every patient, and exposure to brentuximab vedotin varied. The repertoire was sequenced with immunoSEQ multiplex PCR; TCRdb's copy has only in-frame clones and lacks some. The sample contains more than 55,000 clones, about 88% of which appear only once. Sequencing was performed on peripheral blood mononuclear cells (PBMCs), taken before the second cycle of nivolumab. All receptors derive from a human donor with classical Hodgkin lymphoma.

This clone occurred once. The chain is built from TRBV7-9 and TRBJ1-2, with D uncertain. Germline loops: CDR1 SEHNR, CDR2 FQNEAQ (reference sequence). The CDR3 is 13 residues long. Trimming removed 6 bases from V and 0 bases from J, with 8 bases in between. CDR3 loop: CASSQRANYGYTF. CDR3 DNA: TGTGCCAGCAGTCAAAGAGCTAACTATGGCTACACCTTC.

The table lists this clone with a few counts. The J gene is TRBJ2-7, the V gene TRBV15, with 8 bases aligning to TRBD1. CDR1 is LNHNV and CDR2 is YYDKDF in the germline V gene (reference sequence). V dropped 5 bases and J dropped 4; count of bases not matched to a gene: 13. The CDR3 runs 16 residues. The CDR3, as DNA: TGTGCCACCAGCTACAGACCGGACAGGGCCGCTTACGAGCAGTACTTC. Protein product: CATSYRPDRAAYEQYF. Complete variable domain (other parts from reference TRBV15 and TRBJ2-7): DAMVIQNPRYQVTQFGKPVTLSCSQTLNHNVMYWYQQKSSQAPKLLFHYYDKDFNNEADTPDNFQSRRPNTSFCFLDIRSPGLGDTAMYLCATSYRPDRAAYEQYFGPGTRLTVT.

CDR3 loop: CASRLTSRKLFF. CDR3 nucleotide sequence: TGTGCCAGCAGGCTGACAAGTCGAAAACTGTTTTTT. This chain links TRBV28 with TRBJ1-4; D unclear. The V end lost 6 bases, the J end lost 10 bases, and 12 bases lay between the germline ends. The CDR3 is made up of 12 amino acids. From germline, CDR1 is MDHEN and CDR2 SYDVKM.

This clone has just one count. The V and J genes are TRBV25-1 and TRBJ2-7; perhaps TRBD2 as D (7 bases). The CDR3 consists of 15 residues. Trimming removed 8 bases at V and 0 bases at J, with 17 bases between. CDR1 MGHDK and CDR2 SYGVNS come from the germline V gene. CDR3 residues: CASPEGGTLSYEQYF. CDR3 DNA sequence: TGTGCCAGCCCCGAGGGGGGGACACTCTCCTACGAGCAGTACTTC.

This clone has a handful of counts. The chain recombines TRBV5-1 with TRBJ2-1; D gene ambiguous. Trimming took off 1 base at V and 6 bases at J, with 5 bases between the two ends. CDR1 is SGHRS and CDR2 is YFSETQ in the germline V gene. CDR3 length: 12 amino acids. CDR3 DNA: TGCGCCAGCAGCTTGAATTTCAATGAGCAGTTCTTC. Amino acids: CASSLNFNEQFF.

The genes are TRBV7-9 and TRBJ2-5, with TRBD1 identical over 11 bases. Germline V gene lookup returns CDR1 SEHNR and CDR2 FQNEAQ (reference sequence). The CDR3 is made up of 13 amino acids. V trimming: 8 bases; J trimming: 3 bases; junction bases outside the gene matches: 2. CDR3 protein: CASGQGAEETQYF. DNA of the CDR3: TGTGCCAGCGGACAGGGGGCAGAAGAGACCCAGTACTTC.

The CDR3 is CASSEARRGPGTEAFF. CDR3 DNA: TGTGCCAGCAGTGAAGCGCGCCGGGGACCCGGCACTGAAGCTTTCTTT. The J gene is TRBJ1-1, the V gene TRBV6-1; a weak D match, TRBD1 (5 bases). The V end lost 0 bases, the J end lost 4 bases, and 15 bases lay between the germline ends. This CDR3 has 16 residues. The germline V gene encodes CDR1 MNHNS and CDR2 SASEGT.

The gene calls are TRBV6-6 and TRBJ2-3; TRBD2 might be the D (5 bases). Germline V lookup: CDR1 MNHNY, CDR2 SVGAGI (reference sequence). V lost 4 bases to trimming and J lost 1 base, with 15 bases between them. This CDR3 comprises 16 residues. CDR3 DNA: TGTGCCAGCAGTTCCCGGGGATTAGCCCGCACAGATACGCAGTATTTT. It is translated as CASSSRGLARTDTQYF.

The CDR3 is CASSLEGSNEKLFF. CDR3 bases: TGCGCCAGCAGCTTGGAGGGGTCTAATGAAAAACTGTTTTTT. The rearrangement links TRBV5-1 to TRBJ1-4, with a weak D call TRBD1 (5 bases). Germline values: CDR1 SGHRS, CDR2 YFSETQ. V lost 0 bases and J lost 3, with 6 bases in between. CDR3 length equals 14 residues.

This clone was detected a few times. The chain employs TRBV14 and TRBJ1-1; D is undetermined. Trimming removed 1 base from V and 2 bases from J, with 5 bases in between. Germline CDR1 reads SGHDN; CDR2 reads FVKESK. CDR3 length equals 13 residues. The CDR3: CASSQGSNTEAFF. CDR3 in DNA: TGTGCCAGCAGCCAAGGCAGCAACACTGAAGCTTTCTTT.

CDR3 sequence (DNA): TGCAGCGCCACTCAGGTGGACCGAAACTATGGCTACACCTTC. It codes for CSATQVDRNYGYTF. The rearrangement links TRBV29-1 to TRBJ1-2; D gene ambiguous. V gave up 7 bases and J gave up 2 bases, with 17 bases separating them. Germline V gene data show CDR1 as SQVTM and CDR2 as ANQGSEA. The CDR3 sequence is 14 residues long.

The rearrangement uses TRBV5-1 and TRBJ2-7, with D uncertain. Germline V gives CDR1 SGHRS, CDR2 YFSETQ. Trimming took 1 base from V and 3 from J, leaving 11 bases between them. The CDR3 runs 14 residues. The CDR3 bases are TGCGCCAGCAGCTTGATTAGCCTCGACTACGAGCAGTACTTC. Its protein product is CASSLISLDYEQYF.

This clone occurred a few times. This sample also contains other DNA sequences that code for the same CDR3. J is TRBJ1-1 and V is TRBV6-5; D is undetermined. Germline CDR1 is MNHEY and CDR2 is SVGAGI. This CDR3 has 14 amino acids. V shed 2 bases and J shed 1 base, with 8 bases lying between them. The CDR3 nucleotides read TGTGCCAGCAGTTACGACGGGCAGAACACTGAAGCTTTCTTT. Its protein product is CASSYDGQNTEAFF.

The chain carries TRBV5-1 and TRBJ1-1; 8 nucleotides match TRBD1. V was pared by 4 bases and J by 4 bases, with 6 bases of the junction left unmatched. CDR1 and CDR2 from the germline V gene are SGHRS and YFSETQ. This CDR3 is built from 14 residues. The CDR3 sequence is CASSQDRAITEAFF. Here the CDR3 DNA reads TGCGCCAGCAGCCAGGACAGGGCGATCACTGAAGCTTTCTTT. Full variable domain (outside the CDR3, taken from reference TRBV5-1 and TRBJ1-1): KAGVTQTPRYLIKTRGQQVTLSCSPISGHRSVSWYQQTPGQGLQFLFEYFSETQRNKGNFPGRFSGRQFSNSRSEMNVSTLELGDSALYLCASSQDRAITEAFFGQGTRLTVV.

This clone is a singleton in its sample. J is TRBJ1-2 and V is TRBV6-5; D not certain. The V end lost 6 bases, the J end lost 6 bases, and 14 bases lay between the germline ends. The germline V gene encodes CDR1 MNHEY and CDR2 SVGAGI. The CDR3 sequence is 13 residues long. The CDR3, as DNA: TGTGCCAGCAGAAATCTGGCAGCCCATGGCTACACCTTC. Amino acid sequence: CASRNLAAHGYTF.

CDR3 coding DNA: TGTGCCAGCAGGCGGGGGGCCGTTCTAGAGACCCAGTACTTC. Its translation is CASRRGAVLETQYF. The V gene is TRBV7-2, the J gene TRBJ2-5; 8 positions agree with TRBD2. This CDR3 has 14 amino acids. Germline loops: CDR1 SGHTA, CDR2 FQGNSA. The J segment lost 4 bases and the V segment lost 6 bases, leaving 7 bases of the junction unmatched.

This chain connects TRBV5-1 to TRBJ2-2; a weak D match, TRBD1 (7 bases). Trimming stripped 1 base from V and 4 bases from J, with 14 bases between. Germline lookup yields CDR1 SGHRS and CDR2 YFSETQ. The CDR3 has 16 residues. Here the CDR3 DNA reads TGCGCCAGCAGCTTGTGGTCGGGGGACAGCACCGGGGAGCTGTTTTTT. Its protein product is CASSLWSGDSTGELFF.

J is TRBJ2-3 and V is TRBV4-1, with D perhaps matching TRBD1 (6 bases). The CDR3 sequence is 16 residues long. V lost 3 bases and J 0 bases, leaving 13 bases between the germline ends. Germline CDR1 reads MGHRA; CDR2 reads YSYEKL. CDR3 coding DNA: TGCGCCAGCAGCCAGCTGGGGGCCCTCAGCACAGATACGCAGTATTTT. Encoded protein: CASSQLGALSTDTQYF.

The chain recombines TRBV6-5 with TRBJ1-2, with D uncertain. The CDR3 has 15 residues. With 0 bases removed from V and 2 bases from J, the gap between germline ends came to 10 bases. Germline V gives CDR1 MNHEY, CDR2 SVGAGI. CDR3 loop: CASSYSTVGNYGYTF. The CDR3 DNA follows: TGTGCCAGCAGTTACTCGACCGTCGGAAACTATGGCTACACCTTC.

This chain joins TRBV30 and TRBJ2-7; D is perhaps TRBD1 (6 bases). Germline V lookup: CDR1 GTSNPN, CDR2 SVGIG (reference sequence). The CDR3 has 15 amino acids. The germline V and J ends were trimmed by 3 bases and 1 base, with 16 bases remaining between them. The CDR3 coding sequence is TGTGCCTGGAGACCTAGGGGGAGTAGGTCCTACGAGCAGTACTTC. Protein: CAWRPRGSRSYEQYF.

J is TRBJ2-7 and V is TRBV13; 7 nucleotides line up with TRBD1. The CDR3 contains 13 residues. The germline gives CDR1 PRHDT, CDR2 FYEKMQ (reference sequence). J was trimmed by 6 bases and V by 5 bases; bases with no gene match: 7. The CDR3, as DNA: TGTGCCAGCAGCAATCACAGGGGCGGCGAGCAGTACTTC. This encodes CASSNHRGGEQYF.

This sequence joins TRBV19 and TRBJ2-1, with D maybe TRBD2 (6 bases). Looked up from germline, CDR1 is LNHDA and CDR2 is SQIVND (reference sequence). V lost 0 bases and J 8 bases, leaving 23 bases between the germline ends. CDR3 size: 18 residues. In nucleotides, the CDR3 is TGTGCCAGTAGTATAGATCTATTCGGGGAGGTGGTGAGTGATGAGCAGTTCTTC. Protein sequence: CASSIDLFGEVVSDEQFF.

CDR3 nucleotides: TGTGCCAGTAGTATCCCTGGACAGGGCCCAAGCAATCAGCCCCAGCATTTT. Its protein product is CASSIPGQGPSNQPQHF. This chain joins TRBV19 and TRBJ1-5; 8 nucleotides match TRBD1. The CDR3 consists of 17 residues. The germline CDR1 and CDR2 sequences are LNHDA and SQIVND (reference sequence). Germline trimming cut 3 bases from V and 1 base from J; bases unmatched to any gene: 8.

The sample holds a few counts of this clone. The chain links TRBV19 to TRBJ1-1; 7 positions match TRBD1. Per the germline V gene, CDR1 is LNHDA and CDR2 is SQIVND (reference sequence). The J segment lost 6 bases and the V segment lost 4 bases, leaving 8 bases of the junction unmatched. This CDR3 contains 14 residues. The CDR3, as DNA: TGTGCCAGTAGTACAGGGGGTTGGGTGGCTGAAGCTTTCTTT. It is translated as CASSTGGWVAEAFF.

V and J are TRBV28 and TRBJ1-1; D not resolved. Germline CDR1 reads MDHEN; CDR2 reads SYDVKM. Between the trimmed V and J ends, which lost 5 bases and 5 bases, there was a span of 15 bases. CDR3 length equals 14 residues. The CDR3 is CASSPPQARTEAFF. The CDR3 coding sequence is TGTGCCAGCAGTCCCCCCCAGGCTAGGACTGAAGCTTTCTTT.